This TCR beta chain was identified in a study of blood T cell repertoires in COVID-19. The overall study: COVID-19 samples collected from the United States, Italy and Spain covered acute and convalescent phases.

TCRdb keeps only in-frame clones here, not all; method: immunoSEQ multiplex PCR. The table records tens of thousands of clones, approximately 86% of them present only once. The CDR3 covers 16 residues. Germline-derived CDR1 and CDR2 are SGHVS and FNYEAQ. After removal of 5 bases from V and 8 bases from J, the junction contained 13 bases not matched to a gene. V is TRBV7-6 and J is TRBJ2-1, with TRBD2 matching over 9 bases. The TCR originated in an elderly woman in a cohort sampled during active or convalescent COVID-19. Sequenced input: peripheral blood. The CDR3 nucleotides read TGTGCCAGCAGCCAAACGTTTAGCGGGAGAAAAGATGAGCAGTTCTTC. It yields the protein CASSQTFSGRKDEQFF.